Each of the 10 T cell receptor beta chains below was sequenced from the same sample in a study of shared clonotypes between healthy human individuals. Clones were read by immunoSEQ multiplex PCR, and TCRdb kept only the in-frame ones, dropping some. In the table there are over 1.5 million clones, 98% of which are singletons. The sample was naive CD4+ T cells sorted from blood. Subset: CD45RA+ positively selected. The receptors were sampled from a man aged 25-45 years in good health.

The CDR3 loop reads CASSLAGFNQPQHF. CDR3 bases: TGTGCCAGCAGCTTAGCCGGGTTCAATCAGCCCCAGCATTTT. The chain couples TRBV7-2 to TRBJ1-5, with D unclear. Germline V gene lookup returns CDR1 SGHTA and CDR2 FQGNSA. Trimming shortened V by 0 bases and J by 3 bases, and 6 bases separated the two germline ends. The CDR3 covers 14 residues.

The V and J genes are TRBV5-6 and TRBJ2-1; tentatively, D is TRBD2 (6 bases). The V gene lost 1 base and the J gene lost 7 bases, with 12 bases spanning the gap. This CDR3 has 14 residues. Per the germline V gene, CDR1 is SGHDT and CDR2 is YYEEEE. The CDR3 nucleotides are TGTGCCAGCAGCTTGATTCAGGGAGGTAATGAGCAGTTCTTC. Translated: CASSLIQGGNEQFF. The full variable domain, rest sourced from reference TRBV5-6 and TRBJ2-1, is DAGVTQSPTHLIKTRGQQVTLRCSPKSGHDTVSWYQQALGQGPQFIFQYYEEEERQRGNFPDRFSGHQFPNYSSELNVNALLLGDSALYLCASSLIQGGNEQFFGPGTRLTVL.

V is TRBV9 and J is TRBJ2-5; TRBD1 might be the D (5 bases). The CDR3 contains 15 residues. The V gene's germline CDR1 is SGDLS and CDR2 YYNGEE. The V and J ends lost 0 bases and 2 bases respectively, with 11 bases between them. The CDR3 protein is CASSVGQRKQETQYF. The CDR3 DNA reads as TGTGCCAGCAGCGTAGGACAGCGAAAACAAGAGACCCAGTACTTC.

The chain links TRBV4-3 to TRBJ2-1; D might be TRBD1 (6 bases). This CDR3 spans 13 amino acids. Germline V gene sequence: CDR1 LGHNA, CDR2 YSLEER. Trimming cost V 0 bases and J 10 bases, with 10 bases left between them. The CDR3 protein is CASSQDTGSEQFF. CDR3 nucleotides: TGCGCCAGCAGCCAAGATACAGGGAGCGAGCAGTTCTTC.

V usage is TRBV2 and J usage is TRBJ1-5; TRBD1 matches 11 bases. The CDR3 has 15 residues. Germline lookup yields CDR1 SNHLY and CDR2 FYNNEI. The V and J ends lost 6 bases and 4 bases, in that order; junction bases with no gene match: 5. CDR3 sequence reads: CASRRTGGLNQPQHF. CDR3 nucleotide sequence: TGTGCCAGCAGGAGGACAGGGGGCTTGAATCAGCCCCAGCATTTT.

This clone was picked up one time. Other DNA variants within this sample encode the same CDR3. The chain uses TRBV19 and TRBJ1-1; no definite D call. Trimming removed 1 base from V and 1 base from J, with 4 bases in between. There are 13 residues in the CDR3. Germline CDR1 LNHDA, CDR2 SQIVND (reference sequence). CDR3: CASSIVTNTEAFF. DNA of the CDR3: TGTGCCAGTAGTATAGTGACGAACACTGAAGCTTTCTTT.

The gene calls are TRBV2 and TRBJ2-4, with D perhaps TRBD2 (6 bases). Trimming shortened V by 5 bases and J by 8 bases, and 19 bases separated the two germline ends. Germline CDR1 and CDR2: SNHLY and FYNNEI. The CDR3 consists of 15 residues. The CDR3 spells CASSQRRQGLDIQYF. CDR3 coding DNA: TGTGCCAGCAGTCAACGGCGGCAGGGACTGGACATTCAGTACTTC.

This chain uses TRBV6-1 with TRBJ2-1; the match to TRBD2 covers 8 bases. J gave up 0 bases and V 1 base, and 5 bases lay outside the gene matches. The CDR3 covers 17 residues. Germline lookup yields CDR1 MNHNS and CDR2 SASEGT. In DNA form, the CDR3 reads TGTGCCAGCAGTGAAGTTCGCACTAGCGGCTCCTACAATGAGCAGTTCTTC. It translates to CASSEVRTSGSYNEQFF.

The V gene is TRBV2, the J gene TRBJ2-1; D not certain. V lost 2 bases and J 4 bases, leaving 9 bases between the germline ends. CDR3 length equals 14 residues. Germline V CDR1 and CDR2: SNHLY, FYNNEI. The CDR3 is CASSERSPYNEQFF. CDR3 bases: TGTGCCAGCAGTGAAAGAAGTCCATACAATGAGCAGTTCTTC. The entire variable domain, with the rest obtained from reference TRBV2 and TRBJ2-1, is as follows: EPEVTQTPSHQVTQMGQEVILRCVPISNHLYFYWYRQILGQKVEFLVSFYNNEISEKSEIFDDQFSVERPDGSNFTLKIRSTKLEDSAMYFCASSERSPYNEQFFGPGTRLTVL.

This clone was seen a handful of times. The sample has other DNA sequences that encode this CDR3 too. V is TRBV18 and J is TRBJ2-7; no firm D call. CDR1 is KGHSH, CDR2 LQKENI, per germline. Trimming shortened V by 2 bases and J by 4 bases, and 3 bases separated the two germline ends. The CDR3 runs 11 residues. The DNA of the CDR3 is TGTGCCAGCTCACCAAAGTACGAGCAGTACTTC. It codes for CASSPKYEQYF.